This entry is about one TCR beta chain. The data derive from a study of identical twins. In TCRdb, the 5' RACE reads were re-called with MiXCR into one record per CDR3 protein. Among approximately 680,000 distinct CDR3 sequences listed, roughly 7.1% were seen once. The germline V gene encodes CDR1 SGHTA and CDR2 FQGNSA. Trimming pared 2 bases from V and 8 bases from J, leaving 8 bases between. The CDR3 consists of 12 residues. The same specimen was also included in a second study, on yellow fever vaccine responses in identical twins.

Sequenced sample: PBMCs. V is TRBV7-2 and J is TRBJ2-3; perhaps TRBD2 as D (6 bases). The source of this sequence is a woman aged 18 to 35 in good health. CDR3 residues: CASSLPGLTQYF. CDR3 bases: TGTGCCAGCAGCTTACCGGGACTTACGCAGTATTTT. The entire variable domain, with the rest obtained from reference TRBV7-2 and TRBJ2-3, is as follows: GAGVSQSPSNKVTEKGKDVELRCDPISGHTALYWYRQSLGQGLEFLIYFQGNSAPDKSGLPSDRFSAERTGGSVSTLTIQRTQQEDSAVYLCASSLPGLTQYFGPGTRLTVL.